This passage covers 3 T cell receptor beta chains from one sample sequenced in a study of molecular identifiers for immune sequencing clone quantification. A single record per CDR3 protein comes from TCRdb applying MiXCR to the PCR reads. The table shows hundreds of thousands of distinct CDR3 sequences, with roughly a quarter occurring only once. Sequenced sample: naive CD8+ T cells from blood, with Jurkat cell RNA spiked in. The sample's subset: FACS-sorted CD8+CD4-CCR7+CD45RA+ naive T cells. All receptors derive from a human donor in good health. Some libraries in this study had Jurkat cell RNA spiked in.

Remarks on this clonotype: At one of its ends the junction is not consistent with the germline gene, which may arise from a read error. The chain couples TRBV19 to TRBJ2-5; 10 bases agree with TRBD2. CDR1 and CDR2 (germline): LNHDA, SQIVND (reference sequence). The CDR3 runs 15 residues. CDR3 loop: CASSTLAGVSETQHF. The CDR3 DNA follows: TGTGCCAGTAGTACTCTAGCGGGAGTCTCGGAGACCCAGCACTTC.

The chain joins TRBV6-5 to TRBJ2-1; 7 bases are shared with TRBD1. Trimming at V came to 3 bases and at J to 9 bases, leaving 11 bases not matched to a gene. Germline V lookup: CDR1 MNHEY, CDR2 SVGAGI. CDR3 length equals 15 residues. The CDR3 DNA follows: TGTGCCAGCAGTTATCCGGGAAGGGGGCAGATTGAGCAGTTCTTC. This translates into CASSYPGRGQIEQFF.

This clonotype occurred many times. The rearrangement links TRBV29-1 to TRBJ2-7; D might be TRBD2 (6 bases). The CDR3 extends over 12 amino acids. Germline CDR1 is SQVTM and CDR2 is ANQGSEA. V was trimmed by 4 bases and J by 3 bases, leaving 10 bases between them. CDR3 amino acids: CSVVGGIYEQYF. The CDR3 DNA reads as TGCAGCGTTGTAGGCGGGATCTACGAGCAGTACTTC.